This T cell receptor beta chain came from a study of cytomegalovirus exposure and HLA in healthy donors (dated by TCRdb to the late 2010s). Some background on the complete study: An earlier analysis of some 500 of the donors reported 250 to 350 Gb of sequence data and around 110 million unique TCR beta sequences from 150 million to 200 million T cells. Because of strong linkage in the cohort, roughly 5 DR-DQ haplotypes were treated as single units for association and clustering. Among some 400 genotyped donors of the cohort, an average of around 240,000 unique TCR beta nucleotide sequences were sequenced per donor, approximately 20% of them non-productive. In the later analysis, no new phenotypic data were used to find candidate immune exposures; instead, reliance was placed on TCR beta sequences and their occurrence across donors. A later genetic analysis used genome-wide SNP genotypes for about three fifths of the 666 donors, treating that subset as a discovery cohort. The T cell repertoires of about 700 subjects were profiled by immunosequencing and related to cytomegalovirus serostatus. An earlier analysis of several hundred of the donors applied high-throughput TCR beta sequencing to assess whether each TCR beta V gene segment acted as functional or pseudogenic. Roughly 300 gigabases of sequencing data and approximately 85 million unique TCR sequences were included in an early release covering over 600 HLA-typed donors. High-throughput TCR immunosequencing, statistical association of individual TCRs with disease status, and machine learning were combined to predict cytomegalovirus infection status. All discovery cohort repertoires had been generated using a single sequencing platform. Class I and class II HLA loci were covered by the typing at four-digit resolution. Besides the first cohort of 666 subjects, a separate validation cohort made up of 120 different subjects was used. The number of donors typed differed by locus, with 629-630 for A, B, C, DRB1 and DQB1, over 500 for DQA1, under 610 for DPA1, and some 440 for DPB1. Of the approximately 400 genotyped donors, 75% to 85% were placed in the genetic ancestry cluster associated with self-reported Caucasian donors. In a later analysis, previously published TCR beta repertoires from about 670 donors were re-analyzed and high-resolution HLA genotyping was added so that TCR occurrence patterns could be studied. The study aimed to test whether cataloging public T cell receptors could reveal signatures of past pathogen exposure. Donor age, sex, ethnicity and CMV serostatus were collected together with the repertoire data.

The CDR3 runs 10 residues from the cysteine to the phenylalanine. Only CDR3 DNA is held: 30 bases, read in frame from base 1. V is cut by 6 bases and J by 2 bases, and the space between the germline ends is 4 bases. From the germline V gene (reference sequence), CDR1 is DFQATT and CDR2 is SNEGSKA. Receptor amplification or capture employed the immunoSEQ multiplex PCR assay. The multiplex PCR relied on a mix of 60 forward primers for TCR Vbeta segments and 13 reverse primers for TCR Jbeta segments. Amplification of the CDR3 region of rearranged TCR beta genes was performed with a multiplex PCR assay on genomic DNA. Amplified TCR beta libraries were sequenced as 87-base-pair reads on the Illumina HiSeq System. Processing in the source paper ran as follows. A later analysis tallied roughly 78 million unique TCR beta chains across the 600 to 700 repertoires, and 10 million to 11 million of those chains were shared by two or more donors. Raw reads were error-corrected and collapsed into unique sequences by a nearest-neighbor algorithm in which closely related sequences were merged to remove PCR and sequencing errors. To assign V, D and J gene segments, CDR3 sequences were aligned to IMGT reference sequences. Each retained sequence needed at least a six-nucleotide match to both a V gene segment and a J gene segment. A rearrangement was called productive if the CDR3 had no stop codons and remained in frame with V and J, and every other rearrangement was called non-productive. CDR3 was defined according to IMGT convention as the region running from the second conserved V-encoded cysteine to the conserved J-encoded phenylalanine. The earlier analysis of about 620 of the donors excluded sequences that lacked an unambiguous match to a single V gene segment. In an earlier analysis of about 590 of the donors, a V segment was called functional when productive rearrangements were above 56.7%, and segregating when the standard deviation between donors exceeded 5%. A statistical classification framework was built to diagnose cytomegalovirus status from the catalog of TCR beta chain sequences. A later analysis assigned V and J genes by comparing TCR nucleotide sequences with IMGT/GENE-DB human TR gene sequences. A later analysis assigned CDR3 sequences and most-parsimonious VDJ recombination scenarios with the TCRdist pipeline. In a later analysis, every TCR beta chain was defined by the combination of its CDR3 amino acid sequence and its V-gene family, and reads without a unique V-gene family were dropped. To address suspected cross-contamination and a sequencing artifact, a later analysis removed several hundred highly shared, low-generation-probability nucleotide sequences. For each public chain, a later analysis derived a clonal expansion index from normalized ranks of inferred template counts within each repertoire. In a later analysis, generation probabilities were computed using a VDJ recombination model fitted to out-of-frame rearrangements, and the results were checked against IGoR. A later analysis scored TCR-TCR, TCR-HLA and TCR-CMV co-occurrence with hypergeometric tests, applying a repertoire-size bias correction to TCR pairs. A later analysis estimated false discovery rates by permuting HLA or CMV assignments 20 times. A later analysis grouped co-occurring TCRs with DBSCAN, adding TCRdist sequence similarity when clustering within HLA-allele-positive subsets. Repertoires with fewer than 30,000 or more than 120,000 public chains were left out of co-occurrence clustering, as were about five repertoires with anomalous nucleotide sharing. This immuneACCESS table, as held by TCRdb, lists in-frame sequences with V and J called but not all clones. Of the missing ones, under half trace to an unresolved V gene in checked studies; the others have no known cause. The V and J calls and clone size come from that table; D and trimming were worked out from the DNA. Present in this sample are 90,000 to 100,000 clones, around 69% of which were seen just once. Of the sample, about 20% is held by the ten largest clones.

Regarding this clone: Its antigen has not been determined. No quality values exist for individual bases; no much larger clone is one base distant.

The cohort comprised some 700 healthy bone marrow donors. All cohort members were sampled while nominally healthy, although unrecorded immune exposures were likely present. The donor tested CMV seropositive, placing the donor among the 290 or so seropositive members of the cohort. Every donor gave a peripheral blood sample, and the peripheral blood mononuclear cells from that sample were used for TCR beta sequencing. The Qiagen DNeasy Blood Extraction Kit was used to extract genomic DNA from the blood cell samples. The study at large found these results: A later analysis associated about 16,000 TCR beta sequences with specific HLA alleles at a false discovery rate of 0.05. A cluster of highly shared sequence variants was judged likely to represent a technical artifact of the sequencing pipeline. Compared with equally common non-associated chains, HLA-associated TCR beta chains in a later analysis were more clonally expanded and had lower generation probabilities. A later analysis found that most CMV-associated TCR beta chains appeared HLA-restricted, with HLA associations seemingly driven largely by CMV exposure. Compared with the roughly 710-donor mean, donors in an Asian-associated ancestry cluster had fewer N-insertions in productive TCRs, according to a later genetic analysis. Most TCR sequences were observed very rarely across donors, whereas some public TCRs were present in many individuals. Linkage disequilibrium might explain the correlated functional status among segregating V segments, but an unknown experimental factor could not be ruled out. Immune exposure information for the cohort was limited to CMV serostatus. This cohort had only TCR beta chains sequenced, and the lack of alpha or paired-chain data limited which features could be detected. A later analysis found that TCR association rates varied across HLA loci, with DRB1 alleles showing the most associated TCRs and HLA-C alleles the fewest. A total of roughly 160 TCR beta chains were listed by the study as associated with cytomegalovirus. The authors suggested that the approach could potentially be extended to other disease states and immunological phenotypes. About 17 rarely observed V segments, including chromosome 9 orphons, were excluded from the earlier analysis of about 600 of the donors because counts were too low. A further reported finding was that TCR beta sequences accurately predicted the HLA-A and HLA-B alleles for most subjects in the first cohort. Sequencing depth was assumed to be roughly uniform across donors in the presence/absence analyses, though that assumption may not hold. In a later analysis, several top co-occurrence clusters were reported to appear linked to parvovirus B19, influenza, CMV and Epstein-Barr virus. In vitro tests confirmed that a few of the cytomegalovirus-associated TCR beta chains recognize cytomegalovirus antigens. HLA typing was unavailable for some donors at each locus, so association tests used only the typed subset. In both the original and validation cohorts, the classifier was reported to diagnose cytomegalovirus status with high specificity and sensitivity. When HLA alleles, especially DR and DQ, strongly co-occurred, attributing TCR associations to individual alleles was difficult. The 87-base-pair reads could not distinguish some IMGT-functional V segments, including TRBV6-2 and TRBV6-3, so those segments were excluded. An earlier analysis of 450 to 750 of the donors showed that most TCR beta V segments appeared in productive rearrangements either about 90% or about 30% of the time, which broadly matched IMGT annotations. An association between a missense DCLRE1C variant and V-gene and J-gene trimming of TCR beta chains was found in a later genetic analysis and replicated in an independent cohort.

In this chain, TRBV20-1 is recombined with TRBJ2-5; the D gene cannot be resolved reliably. This receptor was taken from a woman in her sixties in good health and CMV-seropositive. The sequenced sample consisted of PBMCs. The DNA sequence is TGCAGTGCCTTACAAGAGACCCAGTACTTC. It specifies CSALQETQYF.